These T cell receptor beta chains were read from a single sample in a study of cytomegalovirus exposure and HLA in healthy donors. Profiled with immunoSEQ multiplex PCR; TCRdb holds only in-frame clones, not every one. The sample lists nearly 200,000 clones, 77% seen once, with roughly 2.1% in the top ten. Source material: PBMCs. All receptors come from a woman aged 25 to 45 in good health and CMV-seropositive. Each CDR3 is given with its conserved first and last residue. Fields, in order: J gene, V gene, CDR3 length, clone size, D gene, CDR3 protein, CDR3 DNA. The D gene is left open where the match is weak. Clone sizes are given selectively: once, few, many, or a class where the clone is expanded.

J gene: TRBJ2-3
V gene: TRBV4-1
CDR3 length: 15
clone size: NA
D gene: NA
CDR3 protein: CASSQENYSTDTQYF
CDR3 DNA: TGCGCCAGCAGCCAAGAGAACTACAGCACAGATACGCAGTATTTT

J gene: TRBJ2-7
V gene: TRBV7-2
CDR3 length: 15
clone size: NA
D gene: TRBD2
CDR3 protein: CASRLTSGIPYEQYF
CDR3 DNA: TGTGCCAGCAGGTTGACTAGCGGGATTCCCTACGAGCAGTACTTC

J gene: TRBJ2-1
V gene: TRBV7-9
CDR3 length: 16
clone size: NA
D gene: NA
CDR3 protein: CASSSFPLSSYNEQFF
CDR3 DNA: TGTGCCAGCAGCTCCTTCCCCCTTAGCTCCTACAATGAGCAGTTCTTC

J gene: TRBJ1-5
V gene: TRBV29-1
CDR3 length: 13
clone size: NA
D gene: NA
CDR3 protein: CSVSDSFNQPQHF
CDR3 DNA: TGCAGCGTTTCGGACAGTTTCAATCAGCCCCAGCATTTT

J gene: TRBJ1-5
V gene: TRBV27
CDR3 length: 17
clone size: NA
D gene: NA
CDR3 protein: CASSPRAGGMGNQPQHF
CDR3 DNA: TGTGCCAGCAGTCCCCGCGCGGGGGGCATGGGCAATCAGCCCCAGCATTTT

J gene: TRBJ1-1
V gene: TRBV30
CDR3 length: 13
clone size: NA
D gene: NA
CDR3 protein: CAWTSRVPTEAFF
CDR3 DNA: TGTGCCTGGACCAGCAGGGTACCCACTGAAGCTTTCTTT

J gene: TRBJ1-4
V gene: TRBV9
CDR3 length: 14
clone size: NA
D gene: TRBD1
CDR3 protein: CASSADRVNEKLFF
CDR3 DNA: TGTGCCAGCAGCGCGGACAGGGTAAATGAAAAACTGTTTTTT

J gene: TRBJ1-1
V gene: TRBV18
CDR3 length: 13
clone size: NA
D gene: NA
CDR3 protein: CASRSQANTEAFF
CDR3 DNA: TGTGCCAGCAGGTCCCAGGCAAACACTGAAGCTTTCTTT

J gene: TRBJ2-7
V gene: TRBV10-3
CDR3 length: 14
clone size: once
D gene: TRBD1
CDR3 protein: CAISEPGQYYEQYF
CDR3 DNA: TGTGCCATCAGTGAACCGGGACAGTACTACGAGCAGTACTTC

J gene: TRBJ2-7
V gene: TRBV10-3
CDR3 length: 14
clone size: NA
D gene: TRBD1
CDR3 protein: CAISGQGNSYEQYF
CDR3 DNA: TGTGCCATCAGTGGACAGGGAAACTCCTACGAGCAGTACTTC

J gene: TRBJ1-1
V gene: TRBV6-4
CDR3 length: 13
clone size: few
D gene: NA
CDR3 protein: CASSEQGGTEAFF
CDR3 DNA: TGTGCCAGCAGTGAGCAGGGAGGCACTGAAGCTTTCTTT

J gene: TRBJ2-7
V gene: TRBV10-3
CDR3 length: 15
clone size: NA
D gene: TRBD2
CDR3 protein: CAISDQLAGPSEQYF
CDR3 DNA: TGTGCCATCAGTGACCAACTAGCGGGTCCAAGCGAGCAGTACTTC

J gene: TRBJ2-7
V gene: TRBV2
CDR3 length: 14
clone size: NA
D gene: TRBD1
CDR3 protein: CASSKGQGAGEQYF
CDR3 DNA: TGTGCCAGCAGTAAGGGACAGGGGGCGGGGGAGCAGTACTTC

J gene: TRBJ1-2
V gene: TRBV28
CDR3 length: 14
clone size: NA
D gene: NA
CDR3 protein: CASSRTLGAYGYTF
CDR3 DNA: TGTGCCAGCAGCCGTACGTTAGGGGCATATGGCTACACCTTC

J gene: TRBJ1-4
V gene: TRBV30
CDR3 length: 14
clone size: NA
D gene: NA
CDR3 protein: CAWSVLGGNEKLFF
CDR3 DNA: TGTGCCTGGAGTGTATTAGGGGGAAATGAAAAACTGTTTTTT

J gene: TRBJ2-2
V gene: TRBV4-1
CDR3 length: 15
clone size: NA
D gene: TRBD1
CDR3 protein: CASSHPTGDTGELFF
CDR3 DNA: TGCGCCAGCAGCCATCCAACAGGGGACACCGGGGAGCTGTTTTTT

J gene: TRBJ1-2
V gene: TRBV7-7
CDR3 length: 14
clone size: NA
D gene: NA
CDR3 protein: CASRWEGIRYGYTF
CDR3 DNA: TGTGCCAGCAGGTGGGAGGGAATAAGGTATGGCTACACCTTC

J gene: TRBJ1-2
V gene: TRBV6-5
CDR3 length: 12
clone size: NA
D gene: NA
CDR3 protein: CASSSDSYGYTF
CDR3 DNA: TGTGCCAGCAGTTCGGACAGCTATGGCTACACCTTC

J gene: TRBJ1-5
V gene: TRBV19
CDR3 length: 15
clone size: NA
D gene: NA
CDR3 protein: CASTAGEVDNQPQHF
CDR3 DNA: TGTGCCAGTACCGCCGGGGAGGTTGACAATCAGCCCCAGCATTTT

J gene: TRBJ2-1
V gene: TRBV7-3
CDR3 length: 15
clone size: few
D gene: TRBD1
CDR3 protein: CASSRTGGSYNEQFF
CDR3 DNA: TGTGCCAGCAGCCGGACAGGGGGATCCTACAATGAGCAGTTCTTC

J gene: TRBJ2-7
V gene: TRBV4-1
CDR3 length: 17
clone size: NA
D gene: TRBD2
CDR3 protein: CASSQGTSGTSSYEQYF
CDR3 DNA: TGCGCCAGCAGCCAAGGGACTAGCGGGACCAGCTCCTACGAGCAGTACTTC

J gene: TRBJ2-7
V gene: TRBV28
CDR3 length: 15
clone size: NA
D gene: TRBD2
CDR3 protein: CASSSPGLGAYEQYF
CDR3 DNA: TGTGCCAGCAGTTCTCCGGGACTAGGGGCCTACGAGCAGTACTTC

J gene: TRBJ1-2
V gene: TRBV28
CDR3 length: 13
clone size: NA
D gene: NA
CDR3 protein: CASSLSNSYGYTF
CDR3 DNA: TGTGCCAGCAGTTTATCGAACAGCTATGGCTACACCTTC

J gene: TRBJ1-1
V gene: TRBV2
CDR3 length: 13
clone size: NA
D gene: NA
CDR3 protein: CASSEMGRAEAFF
CDR3 DNA: TGTGCCAGCAGTGAAATGGGGAGGGCTGAAGCTTTCTTT

J gene: TRBJ1-2
V gene: TRBV7-2
CDR3 length: 14
clone size: NA
D gene: NA
CDR3 protein: CASSARRGSGGYTF
CDR3 DNA: TGTGCCAGCAGCGCCCGTCGAGGGAGCGGTGGCTACACCTTC

J gene: TRBJ1-1
V gene: TRBV5-4
CDR3 length: 15
clone size: NA
D gene: NA
CDR3 protein: CASTRQGQGRFGAFF
CDR3 DNA: TGTGCCAGCACTCGTCAGGGGCAGGGCCGTTTTGGAGCTTTCTTT

J gene: TRBJ2-7
V gene: TRBV29-1
CDR3 length: 13
clone size: NA
D gene: NA
CDR3 protein: CSVEGTASTEQYF
CDR3 DNA: TGCAGCGTTGAAGGGACAGCCTCTACAGAGCAGTACTTC

J gene: TRBJ2-2
V gene: TRBV5-8
CDR3 length: 15
clone size: once
D gene: NA
CDR3 protein: CASSLAIGGTGELFF
CDR3 DNA: TGTGCCAGCAGCTTGGCTATAGGGGGCACCGGGGAGCTGTTTTTT

J gene: TRBJ2-7
V gene: TRBV15
CDR3 length: 14
clone size: few
D gene: TRBD2
CDR3 protein: CATSRDPSGSEQYF
CDR3 DNA: TGTGCCACCAGCAGAGACCCTAGCGGGAGCGAGCAGTACTTC